This T cell receptor beta chain was found in a study of CD8 T cells in Susac syndrome. An input of about 0.5 to 1 ug of RNA was subjected to reverse transcription using random hexamers. TCRdb reprocessed the immunoSEQ multiplex PCR reads with MiXCR, giving one entry per CDR3 protein. The data show tens of thousands of distinct CDR3 sequences, 85% to 95% seen once. CDR3 size: 14 residues. V lost 3 bases to trimming and J lost 7 bases; unmatched junction nucleotides: 10. Germline values: CDR1 SQVTM, CDR2 ANQGSEA. Specimen: CD8+ T cells from PBMCs. The sequence was collected from a human donor with multiple sclerosis. The rearrangement joins TRBV29-1 to TRBJ1-2; TRBD1 matches 8 bases. CDR3 coding DNA: TGCAGCGTTGATAATATGGACAGGGTTAGTGGCTACACCTTC. This codes for CSVDNMDRVSGYTF.